This entry describes one TCR beta chain. What it recognizes is unknown. The data originate from a study of early stage breast cancer tumors. Study background: About 70% of the 16 invasive tumors were ER+, PR+ and HER2-. Eight ER+/PR+/HER2- tumors were invasive ductal; a few were invasive lobular. Findings and limits, study-wide: Comparing each tissue with blood distinguished tumor from normal in most of the 16 patients.

The junction had 3 bases not matched to a gene; V was cut back by 6 bases and J by 4 bases. Germline V lookup: CDR1 MGHRA, CDR2 YSYEKL. This CDR3 is 14 amino acids long. Each sample had two DNA replicates, 0.5 ug blood or about 1.5 ug tissue. Sequencing was performed with immunoSEQ multiplex PCR; in TCRdb, only in-frame clones are kept and a portion is missing. The sample holds about 11,000 clones; around two thirds are singletons and the top ten take 20% to 25%. The sample taken for sequencing was breast tumor tissue. The chain recombines TRBV4-1 with TRBJ2-1; 10 nucleotides line up with TRBD2. The source of this sequence is a person aged 40 to 49 with breast cancer. The CDR3: CASSRTSGYNEQFF. CDR3 coding DNA: TGCGCCAGCAGTCGGACTAGCGGTTACAATGAGCAGTTCTTC.